This T cell receptor (beta chain) was captured in a study of shared clonotypes between healthy human individuals. General observations from the study: All-four-donor shared clonotypes had higher generation probabilities than non-shared clonotypes did. At large depth, rarefaction still showed sorted-subset sequencing to be incomplete. Shared across a few donors were around 5% of the naive CD4 clonotypes.

Researchers ran the assay at a deep level. TCRdb's copy holds only in-frame clones and misses some; the assay was immunoSEQ multiplex PCR. Of roughly 1.4 million clones listed, just under 99% were seen once; the top ten hold 0.36%. Germline loops: CDR1 SNHLY, CDR2 FYNNEI. Trimming shortened V by 9 bases and J by 5 bases, and 22 bases separated the two germline ends. This CDR3 has 15 residues. On this clone itself: Its target is unknown.

Sequencing was carried out using naive CD4+ T cells sorted from blood. Indicated subset: CD45RA+ positively selected. The TCR was taken from a man younger than 45 in good health. V usage is TRBV2 and J usage is TRBJ2-5, with D perhaps TRBD1 (5 bases). CDR3 sequence: CASYQGRRTLETQYF. The CDR3 DNA reads as TGTGCCAGTTATCAGGGAAGAAGGACGTTGGAGACCCAGTACTTC.